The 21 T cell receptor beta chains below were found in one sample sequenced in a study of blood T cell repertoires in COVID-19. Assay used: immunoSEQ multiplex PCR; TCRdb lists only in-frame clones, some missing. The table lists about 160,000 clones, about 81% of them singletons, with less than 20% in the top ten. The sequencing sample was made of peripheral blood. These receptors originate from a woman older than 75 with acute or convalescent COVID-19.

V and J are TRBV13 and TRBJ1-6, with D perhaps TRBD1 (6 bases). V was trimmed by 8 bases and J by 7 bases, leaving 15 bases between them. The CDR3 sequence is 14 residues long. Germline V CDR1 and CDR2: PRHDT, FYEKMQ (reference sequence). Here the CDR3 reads CASGHTGINSPLHF. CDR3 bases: TGTGCCAGCGGACACACAGGGATCAATTCACCCCTCCACTTT.

The CDR3 is CARSTLAGGYSHNEQFF. Written as DNA, the CDR3 is TGTGCCAGAAGCACACTAGCGGGAGGCTACTCACACAATGAGCAGTTCTTC. The chain combines TRBV5-3 with TRBJ2-1; 12 bases align to TRBD2. TRBV5-3 is annotated as an ORF whose role is uncertain. With V trimmed by 4 bases and J by 5 bases, 10 bases remained unmatched. The CDR3 contains 17 residues.

The CDR3 reads CARSWTGDTDTQYF. For the CDR3, the DNA is TGTGCCAGAAGCTGGACAGGGGACACAGATACGCAGTATTTT. The chain combines TRBV5-3 with TRBJ2-3, with TRBD1 matching over 9 bases. TRBV5-3 is an open reading frame whose function is uncertain. This CDR3 comprises 14 residues. J was trimmed by 2 bases and V by 3 bases; bases with no gene match: 1.

The CDR3 DNA reads TGTGCCAGTAGTCGACAGGGGGCTAATGAAAAACTGTTTTTT. Amino acids: CASSRQGANEKLFF. The chain employs TRBV19 and TRBJ1-4, with 9 bases matching TRBD1. The CDR3 runs to 14 residues. Losses at the gene ends were 5 bases for V and 3 bases for J; bases not matched to a gene: 1. Germline-derived CDR1 and CDR2 are LNHDA and SQIVND (reference sequence).

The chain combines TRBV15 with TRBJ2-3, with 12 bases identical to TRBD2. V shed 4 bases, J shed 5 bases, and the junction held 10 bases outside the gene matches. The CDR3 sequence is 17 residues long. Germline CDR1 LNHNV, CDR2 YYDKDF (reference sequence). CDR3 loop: CATSTDRLAGVKDTQYF. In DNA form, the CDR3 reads TGTGCCACCAGCACTGATCGACTAGCGGGGGTGAAAGATACGCAGTATTTT. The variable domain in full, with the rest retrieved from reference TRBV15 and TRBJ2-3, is DAMVIQNPRYQVTQFGKPVTLSCSQTLNHNVMYWYQQKSSQAPKLLFHYYDKDFNNEADTPDNFQSRRPNTSFCFLDIRSPGLGDTAMYLCATSTDRLAGVKDTQYFGPGTRLTVL.

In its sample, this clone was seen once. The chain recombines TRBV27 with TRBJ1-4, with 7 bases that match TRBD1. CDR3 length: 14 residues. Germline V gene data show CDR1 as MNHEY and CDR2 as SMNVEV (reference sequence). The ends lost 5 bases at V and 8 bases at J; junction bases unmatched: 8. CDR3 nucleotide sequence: TGTGCCAGCAGTCTCCGACAGGGTTGGGAAAAACTGTTTTTT. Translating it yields CASSLRQGWEKLFF.

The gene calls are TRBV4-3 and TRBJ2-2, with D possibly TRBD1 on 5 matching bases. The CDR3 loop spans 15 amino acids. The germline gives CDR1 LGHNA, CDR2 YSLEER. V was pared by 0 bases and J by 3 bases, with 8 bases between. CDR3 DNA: TGCGCCAGCAGCCAAGATGTCAGGGACACCGGGGAGCTGTTTTTT. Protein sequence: CASSQDVRDTGELFF.

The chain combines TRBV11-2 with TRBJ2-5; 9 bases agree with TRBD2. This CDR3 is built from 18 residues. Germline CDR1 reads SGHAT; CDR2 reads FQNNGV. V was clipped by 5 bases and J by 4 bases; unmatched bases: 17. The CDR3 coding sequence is TGTGCCAGCAGCCCGGGGCTGCGGGGGGGAAGGGGAGGAGAGACCCAGTACTTC. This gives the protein CASSPGLRGGRGGETQYF.

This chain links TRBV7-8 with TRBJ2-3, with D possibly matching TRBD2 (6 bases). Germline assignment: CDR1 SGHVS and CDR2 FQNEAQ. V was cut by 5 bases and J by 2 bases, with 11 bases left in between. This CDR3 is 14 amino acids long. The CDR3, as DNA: TGTGCCAGCAGCCTCGGGACTCTCACAGATACGCAGTATTTT. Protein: CASSLGTLTDTQYF.

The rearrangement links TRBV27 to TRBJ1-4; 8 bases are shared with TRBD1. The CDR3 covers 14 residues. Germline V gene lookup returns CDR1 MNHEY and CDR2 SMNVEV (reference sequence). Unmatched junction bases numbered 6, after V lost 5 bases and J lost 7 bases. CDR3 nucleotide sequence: TGTGCCAGCAGTGATCGGGACAGGAGTGAAAAACTGTTTTTT. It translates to CASSDRDRSEKLFF. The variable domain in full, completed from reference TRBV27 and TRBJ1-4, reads EAQVTQNPRYLITVTGKKLTVTCSQNMNHEYMSWYRQDPGLGLRQIYYSMNVEVTDKGDVPEGYKVSRKEKRNFPLILESPSPNQTSLYFCASSDRDRSEKLFFGSGTQLSVL.

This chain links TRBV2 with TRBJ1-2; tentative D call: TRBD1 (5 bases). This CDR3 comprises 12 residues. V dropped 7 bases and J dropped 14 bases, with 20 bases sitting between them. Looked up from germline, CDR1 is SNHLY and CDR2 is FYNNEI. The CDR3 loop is CASKREGIHSTF. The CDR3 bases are TGTGCCAGCAAACGGGAGGGGATCCACTCAACCTTC. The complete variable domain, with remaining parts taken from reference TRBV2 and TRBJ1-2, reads EPEVTQTPSHQVTQMGQEVILRCVPISNHLYFYWYRQILGQKVEFLVSFYNNEISEKSEIFDDQFSVERPDGSNFTLKIRSTKLEDSAMYFCASKREGIHSTFGSGTRLTVV.

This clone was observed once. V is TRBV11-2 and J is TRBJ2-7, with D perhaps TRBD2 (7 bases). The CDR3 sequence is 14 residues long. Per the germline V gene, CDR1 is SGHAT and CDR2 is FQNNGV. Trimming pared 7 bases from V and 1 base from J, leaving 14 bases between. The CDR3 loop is CASIRGGLSYEQYF. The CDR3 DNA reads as TGTGCCAGCATAAGGGGGGGCCTATCCTACGAGCAGTACTTC.

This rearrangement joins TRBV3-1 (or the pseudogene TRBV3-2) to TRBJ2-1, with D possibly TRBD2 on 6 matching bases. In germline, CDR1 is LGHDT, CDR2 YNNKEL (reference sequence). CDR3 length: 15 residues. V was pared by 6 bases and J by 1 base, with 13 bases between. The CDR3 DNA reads TGTGCCAGCAGTTACGACGGGAGTTCCTACAATGAGCAGTTCTTC. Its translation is CASSYDGSSYNEQFF.

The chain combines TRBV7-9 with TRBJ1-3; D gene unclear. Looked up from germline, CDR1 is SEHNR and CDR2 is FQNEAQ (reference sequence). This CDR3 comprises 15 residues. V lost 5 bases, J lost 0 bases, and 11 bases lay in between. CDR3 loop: CASSPRRSSGNTIYF. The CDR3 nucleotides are TGTGCCAGCAGCCCACGGCGGTCCTCTGGAAACACCATATATTTT.

The CDR3 sequence: CASSPSGTTYNEQFF. The DNA for the CDR3 is TGTGCCAGCTCACCGTCAGGGACAACCTACAATGAGCAGTTCTTC. This chain links TRBV18 with TRBJ2-1, with a tentative D call TRBD1 (6 bases). Between the trimmed V and J ends, which lost 3 bases and 2 bases, there was a span of 11 bases. The CDR3 spans 15 residues. Germline lookup yields CDR1 KGHSH and CDR2 LQKENI.

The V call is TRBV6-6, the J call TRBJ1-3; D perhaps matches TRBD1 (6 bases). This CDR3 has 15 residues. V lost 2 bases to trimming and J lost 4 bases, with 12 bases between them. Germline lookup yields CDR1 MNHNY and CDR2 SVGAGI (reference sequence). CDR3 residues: CASSYPQGTGNTIYF. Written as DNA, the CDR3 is TGTGCCAGCAGTTACCCACAGGGTACGGGAAACACCATATATTTT.

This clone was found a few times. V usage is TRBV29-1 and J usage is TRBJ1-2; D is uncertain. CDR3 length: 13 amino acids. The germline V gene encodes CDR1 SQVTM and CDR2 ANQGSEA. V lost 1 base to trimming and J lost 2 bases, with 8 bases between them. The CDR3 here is CSVEGVENYGYTF. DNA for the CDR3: TGCAGCGTTGAAGGGGTGGAGAACTATGGCTACACCTTC.

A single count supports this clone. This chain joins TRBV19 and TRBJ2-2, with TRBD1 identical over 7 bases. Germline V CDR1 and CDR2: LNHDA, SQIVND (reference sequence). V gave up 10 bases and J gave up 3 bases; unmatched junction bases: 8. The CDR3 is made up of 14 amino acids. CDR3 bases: TGTGCCACCAAGACAGGGACGGACACCGGGGAGCTGTTTTTT. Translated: CATKTGTDTGELFF.

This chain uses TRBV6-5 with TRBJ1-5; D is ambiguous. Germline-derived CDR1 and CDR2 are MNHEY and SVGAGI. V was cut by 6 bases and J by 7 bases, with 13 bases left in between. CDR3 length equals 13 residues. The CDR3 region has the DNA TGTGCCAGCAGCCATACCGAGCGGCAGCCCCAGCATTTT. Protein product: CASSHTERQPQHF.

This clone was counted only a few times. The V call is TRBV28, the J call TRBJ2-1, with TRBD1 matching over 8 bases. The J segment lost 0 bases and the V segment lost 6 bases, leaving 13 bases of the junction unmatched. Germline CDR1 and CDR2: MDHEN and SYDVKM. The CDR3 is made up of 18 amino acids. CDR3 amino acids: CASRKQGGSGLSYNEQFF. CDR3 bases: TGTGCCAGCAGAAAACAGGGGGGTAGCGGCCTCTCCTACAATGAGCAGTTCTTC.

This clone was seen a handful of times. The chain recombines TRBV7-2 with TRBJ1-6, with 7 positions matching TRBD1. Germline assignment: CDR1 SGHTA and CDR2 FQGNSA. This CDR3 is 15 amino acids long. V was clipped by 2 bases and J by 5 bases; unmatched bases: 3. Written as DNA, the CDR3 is TGTGCCAGCAGCTTAAGAGGGGGCAATAATTCACCCCTCCACTTT. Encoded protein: CASSLRGGNNSPLHF.